This T cell receptor beta chain was observed in a study of PD-1 blockade in classical Hodgkin lymphoma. Study-level findings and limits: The CD4+ diversity rise by C4D1 was clearest in complete responders. The diversity seen at baseline in complete responders resembled that of newly diagnosed patients. Patients starting nivolumab less than 1 year after ASCT had lower diversity and were excluded from later analyses.

V lost 0 bases and J 9 bases, leaving 25 bases between the germline ends. Per germline, CDR1 SGDLS and CDR2 YYNGEE. CDR3 length: 18 amino acids. The time point: cycle 4 day 1 (C4D1), after more than five weeks of nivolumab. Each patient relapsed following autologous stem cell transplantation, and prior brentuximab vedotin exposure differed. When best responses were assessed, they were complete response, partial response or progressive disease. The protocol was immunoSEQ multiplex PCR, while the TCRdb copy is restricted to in-frame clones and leaves out a portion. Seen here are around 25,000 clones, about two thirds observed once, and the top ten hold 3.5% to 4.5%. As regards this clone: Its antigen remains unidentified.

The receptor was isolated from a human donor with classical Hodgkin lymphoma. The rearrangement uses TRBV9 and TRBJ2-4; D could derive from TRBD1 or TRBD2 (7 bases each). The specimen comprised peripheral blood mononuclear cells (PBMCs), sampled before the fourth cycle of nivolumab. The CDR3 nucleotides read TGTGCCAGCAGCGTAGCCCTTCGAGGGGAGGGGGCCGCAGGCATTCAGTACTTC. It yields the protein CASSVALRGEGAAGIQYF.